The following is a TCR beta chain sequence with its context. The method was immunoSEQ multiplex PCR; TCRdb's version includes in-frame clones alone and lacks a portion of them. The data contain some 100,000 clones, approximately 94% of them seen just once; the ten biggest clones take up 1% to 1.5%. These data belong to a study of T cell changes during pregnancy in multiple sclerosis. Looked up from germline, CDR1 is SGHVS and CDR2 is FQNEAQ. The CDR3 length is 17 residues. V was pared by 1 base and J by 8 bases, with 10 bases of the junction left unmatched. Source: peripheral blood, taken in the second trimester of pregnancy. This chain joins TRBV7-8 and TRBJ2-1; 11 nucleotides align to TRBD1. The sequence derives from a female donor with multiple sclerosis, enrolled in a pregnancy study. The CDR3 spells CASSLGSPGQGAHEQFF. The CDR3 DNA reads TGTGCCAGCAGCTTAGGCAGCCCAGGACAGGGGGCGCATGAGCAGTTCTTC.